This T cell receptor (beta chain) was retrieved from a study of blood T cell repertoires in COVID-19. Germline V lookup: CDR1 SGHRS, CDR2 YFSETQ. V was clipped by 3 bases and J by 2 bases; unmatched bases: 4. CDR3 length equals 15 residues. This clone was picked up one time. This table comes from immunoSEQ multiplex PCR, and its TCRdb copy is limited to in-frame clones, with some not included. The top ten clones hold approximately 7% of a sample with about 150,000 clones, about 85% of them seen once. This clonotype was obtained from a man older than 75 with COVID-19, enrolled during active disease. V usage is TRBV5-1 and J usage is TRBJ2-7, with TRBD2 identical over 11 bases. The sequenced sample consisted of peripheral blood. The CDR3 nucleotides are TGCGCCAGCAGCTCCTTGACTAGCGGGACCTACGAGCAGTACTTC. This encodes CASSSLTSGTYEQYF.